This TCR beta chain was recovered during a study of human T cells and chemical hapten exposure. Study details: Weekly administration of diphenylcyclopropenone to the scalp of patients continued throughout the roughly 22-week study. General study results and limits: Higher patch test scores went with higher counts of PT1 expanded TCRs. Because all patients had alopecia, their immune responses might differ from healthy ones.

The V gene lost 3 bases and the J gene lost 10 bases, with 13 bases spanning the gap. The germline CDR1 and CDR2 sequences are KGHSH and LQKENI. The CDR3 runs to 13 residues. In regard to this clonotype: The antigen remains unidentified.

Time point denoted: patch test 3, about 24 weeks after DPC sensitization. Treatment specified: therapeutic diphenylcyclopropenone sensitization with weekly scalp DPC. During construction of the library, unique molecular identifiers were attached to individual cDNA molecules for quantitative, reproducible TCR counting. TCRdb fed the RACE reads into MiXCR, producing one record per CDR3 protein. The sample consists of around 130,000 distinct CDR3 sequences, about 11% of them appearing once. This TCR came from a woman between 50 and 59 years old with alopecia areata. Some clones in this sample may be carry-over from other donors' samples. The chain combines TRBV18 with TRBJ2-1; perhaps TRBD1 as D (6 bases). The material was whole blood, obtained in connection with sensitization to the hapten diphenylcyclopropenone (DPC). The CDR3 here is CASSPMGAREQFF. The CDR3, as DNA: TGTGCCAGCTCACCTATGGGGGCCCGGGAGCAGTTCTTC.